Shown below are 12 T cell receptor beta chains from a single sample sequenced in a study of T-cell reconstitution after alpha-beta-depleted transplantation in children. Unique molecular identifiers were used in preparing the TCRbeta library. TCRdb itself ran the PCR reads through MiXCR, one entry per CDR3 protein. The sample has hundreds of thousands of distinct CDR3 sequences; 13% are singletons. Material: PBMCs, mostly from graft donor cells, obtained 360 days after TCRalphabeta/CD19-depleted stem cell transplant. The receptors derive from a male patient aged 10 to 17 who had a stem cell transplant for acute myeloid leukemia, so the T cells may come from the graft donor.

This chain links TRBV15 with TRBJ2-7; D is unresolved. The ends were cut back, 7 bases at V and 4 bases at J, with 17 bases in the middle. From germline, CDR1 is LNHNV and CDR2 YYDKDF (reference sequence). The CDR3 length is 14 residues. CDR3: CATKKVEVPYEQYF. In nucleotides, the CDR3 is TGTGCCACCAAGAAGGTCGAGGTTCCGTACGAGCAGTACTTC.

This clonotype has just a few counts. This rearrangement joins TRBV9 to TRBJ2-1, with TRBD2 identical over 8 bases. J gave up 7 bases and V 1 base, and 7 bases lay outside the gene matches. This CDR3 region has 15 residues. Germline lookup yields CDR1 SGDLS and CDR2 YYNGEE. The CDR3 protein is CASSVPGLGGNEQFF. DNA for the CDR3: TGTGCCAGCAGCGTACCGGGACTAGGGGGGAATGAGCAGTTCTTC.

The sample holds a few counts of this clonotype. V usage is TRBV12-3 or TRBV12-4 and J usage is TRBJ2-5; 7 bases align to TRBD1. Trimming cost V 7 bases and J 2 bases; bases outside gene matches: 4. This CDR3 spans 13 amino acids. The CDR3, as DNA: TGTGCCAGCACCCTGACAGGGCAAGAGACCCAGTACTTC. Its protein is CASTLTGQETQYF.

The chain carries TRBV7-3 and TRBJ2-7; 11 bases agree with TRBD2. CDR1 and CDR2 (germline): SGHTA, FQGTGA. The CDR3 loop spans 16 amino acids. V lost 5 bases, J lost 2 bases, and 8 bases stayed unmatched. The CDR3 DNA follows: TGTGCCAGCAGCGCCCTTAGCGGGAGGGCCCCCTACGAGCAGTACTTC. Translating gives CASSALSGRAPYEQYF.

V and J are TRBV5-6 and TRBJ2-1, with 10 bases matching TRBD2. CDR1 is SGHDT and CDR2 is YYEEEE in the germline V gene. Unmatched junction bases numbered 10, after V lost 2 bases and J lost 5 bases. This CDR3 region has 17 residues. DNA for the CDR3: TGTGCCAGCAGCTTTCGGGTAAGCGGGAGGGCCCACAATGAGCAGTTCTTC. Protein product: CASSFRVSGRAHNEQFF. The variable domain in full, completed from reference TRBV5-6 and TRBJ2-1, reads DAGVTQSPTHLIKTRGQQVTLRCSPKSGHDTVSWYQQALGQGPQFIFQYYEEEERQRGNFPDRFSGHQFPNYSSELNVNALLLGDSALYLCASSFRVSGRAHNEQFFGPGTRLTVL.

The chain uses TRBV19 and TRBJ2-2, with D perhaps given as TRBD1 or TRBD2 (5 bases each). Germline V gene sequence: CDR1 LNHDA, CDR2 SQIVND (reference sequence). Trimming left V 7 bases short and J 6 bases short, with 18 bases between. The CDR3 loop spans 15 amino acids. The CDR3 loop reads CASTETPGTPGELFF. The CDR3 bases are TGTGCCAGTACCGAAACTCCCGGGACCCCCGGGGAGCTGTTTTTT.

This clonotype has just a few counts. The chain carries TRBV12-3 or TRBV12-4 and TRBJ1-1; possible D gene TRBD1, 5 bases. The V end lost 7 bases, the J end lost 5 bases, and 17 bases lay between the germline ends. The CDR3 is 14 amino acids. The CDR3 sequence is CASTLAPGRTEAFF. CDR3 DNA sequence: TGTGCCAGCACCCTGGCCCCGGGGCGGACTGAAGCTTTCTTT.

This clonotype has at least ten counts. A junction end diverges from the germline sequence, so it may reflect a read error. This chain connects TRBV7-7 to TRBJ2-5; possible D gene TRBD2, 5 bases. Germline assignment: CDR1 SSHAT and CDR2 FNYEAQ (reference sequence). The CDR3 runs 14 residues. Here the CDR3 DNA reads TGTGCTAGCAGCTTAGAACCGGGAACAGAGACCCAGTACTTC. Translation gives CASSLEPGTETQYF.

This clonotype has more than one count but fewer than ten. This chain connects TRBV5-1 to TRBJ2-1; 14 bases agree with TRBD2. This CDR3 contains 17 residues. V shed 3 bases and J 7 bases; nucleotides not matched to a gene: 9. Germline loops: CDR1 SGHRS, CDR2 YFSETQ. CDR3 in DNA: TGCGCCAGCAGCTCCTCAGTGGGACTAGCGGGAGTGAATGAGCAGTTCTTC. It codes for CASSSSVGLAGVNEQFF.

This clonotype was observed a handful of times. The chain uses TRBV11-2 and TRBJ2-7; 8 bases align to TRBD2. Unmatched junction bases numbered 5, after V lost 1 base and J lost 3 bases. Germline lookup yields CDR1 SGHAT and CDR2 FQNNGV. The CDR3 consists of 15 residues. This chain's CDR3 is CASSLAAGVLYEQYF. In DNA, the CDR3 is TGTGCCAGCAGCTTAGCAGCGGGAGTCCTCTACGAGCAGTACTTC.

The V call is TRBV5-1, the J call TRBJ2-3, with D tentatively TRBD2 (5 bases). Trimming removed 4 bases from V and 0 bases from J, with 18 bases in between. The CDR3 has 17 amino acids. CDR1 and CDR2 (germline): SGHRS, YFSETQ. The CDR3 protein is CASSPGGGRPSTDTQYF. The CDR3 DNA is TGCGCCAGCAGCCCCGGAGGCGGGCGACCTAGCACAGATACGCAGTATTTT.

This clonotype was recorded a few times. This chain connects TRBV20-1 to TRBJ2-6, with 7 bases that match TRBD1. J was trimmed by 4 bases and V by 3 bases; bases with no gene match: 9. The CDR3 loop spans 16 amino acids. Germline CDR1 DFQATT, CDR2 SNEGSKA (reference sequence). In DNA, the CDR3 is TGCAGTGCTAGTTCAGAGACAGGGTGGGGGGCCAACGTCCTGACTTTC. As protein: CSASSETGWGANVLTF.